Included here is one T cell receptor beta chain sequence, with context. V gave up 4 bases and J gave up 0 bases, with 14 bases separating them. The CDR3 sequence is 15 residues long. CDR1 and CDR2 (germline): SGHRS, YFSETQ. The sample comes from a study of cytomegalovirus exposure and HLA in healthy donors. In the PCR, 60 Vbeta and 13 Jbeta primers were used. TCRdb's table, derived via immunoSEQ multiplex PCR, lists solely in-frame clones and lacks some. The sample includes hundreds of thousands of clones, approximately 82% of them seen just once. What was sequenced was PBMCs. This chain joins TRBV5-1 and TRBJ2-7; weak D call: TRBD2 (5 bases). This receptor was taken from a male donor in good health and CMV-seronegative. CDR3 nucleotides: TGCGCCAGCAGCCTGGGCGGGTGGGACTCCTACGAGCAGTACTTC. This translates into CASSLGGWDSYEQYF.